These 5 T cell receptor beta chains were sequenced from one sample in a study of OX40 agonist ivuxolimab in advanced cancers. Using immunoSEQ multiplex PCR, the repertoire was profiled, and TCRdb retains in-frame clones only, with some absent. The table lists around 72,000 clones, roughly 80% of them singletons, with less than 5.5% in the top ten. This sample comprised CD4+ or CD8+ T cells sorted from blood, obtained in a trial of the OX40 agonist ivuxolimab. Source of these receptors: an adult with an advanced solid tumor such as melanoma, head and neck, liver or kidney cancer.

The V call is TRBV19, the J call TRBJ2-5; D tentatively fits TRBD1 or TRBD2 (5 bases each). V dropped 9 bases and J dropped 0 bases, with 20 bases sitting between them. Per the germline V gene, CDR1 is LNHDA and CDR2 is SQIVND (reference sequence). The CDR3 consists of 16 residues. The CDR3 is CASRYRGGKYQETQYF. The DNA of the CDR3 is TGTGCCAGCCGATATCGGGGCGGAAAGTACCAAGAGACCCAGTACTTC.

The chain links TRBV7-2 to TRBJ2-7, with 11 nucleotides matching TRBD2. Trimming cost V 5 bases and J 5 bases; bases outside gene matches: 5. This CDR3 contains 14 residues. Germline lookup yields CDR1 SGHTA and CDR2 FQGNSA. The CDR3 loop reads CASSQTSGANEQYF. CDR3 bases: TGTGCCAGCAGCCAGACTAGCGGGGCCAACGAGCAGTACTTC.

The chain uses TRBV6-6 and TRBJ1-5; TRBD1 agrees at 8 bases. Per the germline V gene, CDR1 is MNHNY and CDR2 is SVGAGI (reference sequence). V dropped 7 bases and J dropped 2; count of bases not matched to a gene: 7. The CDR3 totals 15 residues. CDR3 residues: CASKTDRERNQPQHF. The CDR3 DNA reads as TGTGCCAGCAAAACGGACAGGGAGCGCAATCAGCCCCAGCATTTT.

This chain uses TRBV2 with TRBJ1-5; D gene unclear. The CDR3 loop spans 15 amino acids. The germline V gene has CDR1 SNHLY and CDR2 FYNNEI. V gave up 1 base and J gave up 2 bases, with 9 bases separating them. In DNA, the CDR3 is TGTGCCAGCAGTGAAGACCAAACCGGCAATCAGCCCCAGCATTTT. Protein product: CASSEDQTGNQPQHF.

The J gene is TRBJ2-2, the V gene TRBV5-1, with 15 positions matching TRBD2. The germline V gene encodes CDR1 SGHRS and CDR2 YFSETQ. Trimming at V came to 4 bases and at J to 4 bases, leaving 2 bases not matched to a gene. The CDR3 runs 16 residues. The CDR3 DNA follows: TGCGCCAGCAGCGGGGGACTAGCGGGAGGCACCGGGGAGCTGTTTTTT. The encoded protein is CASSGGLAGGTGELFF.